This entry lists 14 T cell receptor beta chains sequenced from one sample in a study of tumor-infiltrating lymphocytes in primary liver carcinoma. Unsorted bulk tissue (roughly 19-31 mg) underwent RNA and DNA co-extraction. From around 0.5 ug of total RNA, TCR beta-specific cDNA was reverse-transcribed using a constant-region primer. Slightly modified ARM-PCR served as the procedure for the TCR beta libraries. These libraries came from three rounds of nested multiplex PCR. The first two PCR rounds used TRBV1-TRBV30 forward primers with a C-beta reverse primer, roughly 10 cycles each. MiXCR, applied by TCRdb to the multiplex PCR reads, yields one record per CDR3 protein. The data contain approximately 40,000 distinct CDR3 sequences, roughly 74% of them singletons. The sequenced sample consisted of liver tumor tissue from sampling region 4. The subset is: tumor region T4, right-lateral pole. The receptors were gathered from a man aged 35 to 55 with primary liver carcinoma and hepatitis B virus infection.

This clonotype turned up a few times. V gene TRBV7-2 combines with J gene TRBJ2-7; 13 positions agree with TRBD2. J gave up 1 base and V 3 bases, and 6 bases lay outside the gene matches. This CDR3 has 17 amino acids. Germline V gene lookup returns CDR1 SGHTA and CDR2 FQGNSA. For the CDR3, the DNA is TGTGCCAGCAGCTTGAGGACTAGCGGGAGAAAATCCTACGAGCAGTACTTC. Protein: CASSLRTSGRKSYEQYF.

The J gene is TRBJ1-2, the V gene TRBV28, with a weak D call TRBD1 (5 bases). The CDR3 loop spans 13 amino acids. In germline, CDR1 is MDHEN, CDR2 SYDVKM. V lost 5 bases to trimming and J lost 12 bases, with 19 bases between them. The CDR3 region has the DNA TGTGCCAGCAGTGTCCGGGACGGCTATAGCCACACCTTC. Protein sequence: CASSVRDGYSHTF.

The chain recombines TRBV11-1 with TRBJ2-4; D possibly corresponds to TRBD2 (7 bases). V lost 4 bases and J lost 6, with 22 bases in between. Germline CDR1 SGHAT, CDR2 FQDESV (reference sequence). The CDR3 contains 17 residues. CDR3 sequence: CASSYPGTSGIRNIQYF. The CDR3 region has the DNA TGTGCCAGCAGCTATCCCGGGACAAGCGGGATCAGAAACATTCAGTACTTC.

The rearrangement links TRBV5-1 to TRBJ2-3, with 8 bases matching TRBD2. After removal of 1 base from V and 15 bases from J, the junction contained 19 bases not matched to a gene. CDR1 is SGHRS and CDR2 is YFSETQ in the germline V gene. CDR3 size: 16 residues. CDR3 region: CASSLNGRVSTDTRYF. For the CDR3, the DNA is TGCGCCAGCAGCTTGAACGGGAGGGTTAGCACAGATACGCGATATTTT.

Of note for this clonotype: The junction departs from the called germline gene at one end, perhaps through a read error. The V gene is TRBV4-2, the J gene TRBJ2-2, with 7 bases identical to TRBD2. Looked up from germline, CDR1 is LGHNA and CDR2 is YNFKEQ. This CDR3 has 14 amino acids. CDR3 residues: CASNRDQVGGELFF. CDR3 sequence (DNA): TGTGCCAGCAACCGAGATCAGGTGGGAGGGGAACTGTTTTTT.

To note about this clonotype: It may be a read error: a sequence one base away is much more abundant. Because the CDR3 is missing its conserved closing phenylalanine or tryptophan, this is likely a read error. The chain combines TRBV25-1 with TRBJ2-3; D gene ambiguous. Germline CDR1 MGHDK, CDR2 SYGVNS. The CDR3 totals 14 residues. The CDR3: CGSSEYSLTDTQYL. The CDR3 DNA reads TGTGGCAGCAGTGAATATTCCCTCACAGATACGCAGTATCTT.

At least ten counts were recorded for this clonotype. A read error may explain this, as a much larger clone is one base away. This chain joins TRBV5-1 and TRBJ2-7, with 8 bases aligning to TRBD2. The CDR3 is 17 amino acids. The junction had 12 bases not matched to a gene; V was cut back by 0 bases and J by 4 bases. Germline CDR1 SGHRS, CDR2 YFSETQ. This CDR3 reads CASSLAGGGRRPYEQYF. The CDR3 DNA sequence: TGCGCCAGCAGCTTGGCCGGGGGCGGGAGGCGCCCTTACGAGCAGTACTTC.

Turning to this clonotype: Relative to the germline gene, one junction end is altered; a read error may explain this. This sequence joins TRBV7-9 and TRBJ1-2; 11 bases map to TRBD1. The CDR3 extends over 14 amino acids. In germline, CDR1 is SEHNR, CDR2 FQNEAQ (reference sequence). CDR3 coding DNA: TGTGCCAGCAGATGGGACAGGGGGTTGCATGGGTACACTTTC. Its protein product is CASRWDRGLHGYTF. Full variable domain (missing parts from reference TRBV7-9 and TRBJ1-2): DTGVSQNPRHKITKRGQNVTFRCDPISEHNRLYWYRQTLGQGPEFLTYFQNEAQLEKSRLLSDRFSAERPKGSFSTLEIQRTEQGDSAMYLCASRWDRGLHGYTFGSGTRLTVV.

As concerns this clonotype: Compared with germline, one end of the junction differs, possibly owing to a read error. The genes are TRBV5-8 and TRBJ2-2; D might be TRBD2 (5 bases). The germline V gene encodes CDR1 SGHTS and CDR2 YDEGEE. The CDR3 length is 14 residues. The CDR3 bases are TGTGCCAGCAGCTATTCCTTGAACGCCGGGGAACTGTTTTTT. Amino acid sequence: CASSYSLNAGELFF. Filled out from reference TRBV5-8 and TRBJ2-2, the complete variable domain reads EAGVTQSPTHLIKTRGQQATLRCSPISGHTSVYWYQQALGLGLQFLLWYDEGEERNRGNFPPRFSGRQFPNYSSELNVNALELEDSALYLCASSYSLNAGELFFGEGSRLTVL.

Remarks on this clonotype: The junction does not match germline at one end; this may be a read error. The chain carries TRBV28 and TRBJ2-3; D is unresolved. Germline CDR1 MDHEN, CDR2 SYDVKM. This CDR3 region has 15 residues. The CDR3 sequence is CGSSRLPQITDTQYF. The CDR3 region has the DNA TGTGGCAGCAGTCGCCTCCCGCAAATCACAGATACGCAGTATTTT.

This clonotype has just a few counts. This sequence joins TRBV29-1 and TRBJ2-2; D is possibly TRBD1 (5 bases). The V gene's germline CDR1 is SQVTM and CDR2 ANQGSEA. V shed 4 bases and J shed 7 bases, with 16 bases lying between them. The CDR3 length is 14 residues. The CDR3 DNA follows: TGCAGCGTTGCCCAGGACATGGGGATCGGGGAGCTGTTTTTT. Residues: CSVAQDMGIGELFF.

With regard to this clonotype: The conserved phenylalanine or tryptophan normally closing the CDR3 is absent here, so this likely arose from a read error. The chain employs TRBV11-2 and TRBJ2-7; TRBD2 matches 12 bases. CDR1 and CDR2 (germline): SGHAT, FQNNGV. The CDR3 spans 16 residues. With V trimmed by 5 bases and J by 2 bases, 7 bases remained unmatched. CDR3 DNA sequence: TGTGCCAGCAGCCACGGGACTAGCGGGCTAGCCTACGAGCAGTACTCC. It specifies CASSHGTSGLAYEQYS.

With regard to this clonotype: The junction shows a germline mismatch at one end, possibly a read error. The CDR3 reads CASGYEVPYVQYF. DNA of the CDR3: TGTGCCAGCGGTTACGAGGTACCCTACGTGCAATACTTC. The rearrangement uses TRBV6-2 or TRBV6-3 and TRBJ2-7, with D uncertain. Germline V gives CDR1 MNHEY, CDR2 SVGEGT. The CDR3 sequence is 13 residues long.

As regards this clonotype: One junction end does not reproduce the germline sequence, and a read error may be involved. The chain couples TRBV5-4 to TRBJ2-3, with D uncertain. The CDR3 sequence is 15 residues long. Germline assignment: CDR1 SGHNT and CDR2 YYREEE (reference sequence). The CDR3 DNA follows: TGTGCCGGCAGCTTTGATGGTTGGAATACAGATACGCAGTATTTT. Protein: CAGSFDGWNTDTQYF.